The T cell receptor (beta chain) described here comes from a study of blood T cell repertoires in COVID-19. Generated by immunoSEQ multiplex PCR, the TCRdb table keeps only in-frame clones and is missing some. The sample shows fewer than 300,000 clones, about four fifths of them seen only once. The CDR3 runs 14 residues. V lost 6 bases and J 4 bases, leaving 16 bases between the germline ends. Germline CDR1 and CDR2: SQVTM and ANQGSEA. The chain combines TRBV29-1 with TRBJ1-3; perhaps TRBD1 as D (5 bases). Material: peripheral blood. This sequence was found in a man older than 75 with acute or convalescent COVID-19. The CDR3 nucleotides read TGCAGCGTAGATTTCGGGGGAAGCGGAAACACCATATATTTT. This gives the protein CSVDFGGSGNTIYF.